This T cell receptor (beta chain) was recovered during a study of T cell responses to AZD1222 COVID-19 vaccine. The study's findings and limits: Spike regions recognized by vaccine-associated CD4 TCRs spanned the protein, led by 160-218 and 743-854. Clonal diversity was possibly underestimated; the donors were predominantly white British and more often female.

Here immunoSEQ multiplex PCR was the method, and the copy in TCRdb shows in-frame clones only, minus some. The data contain over 100,000 clones, approximately 88% of them singletons. As regards this clone: Its antigen is unknown.

Trimming shortened V by 4 bases and J by 1 base, and 7 bases separated the two germline ends. The CDR3 is 13 amino acids. Germline lookup yields CDR1 SGHAT and CDR2 FQNNGV. The chain combines TRBV11-2 with TRBJ1-1; D gene ambiguous. This clonotype was sampled from an adult in good health. The source was peripheral blood, collected on day 0 of AZD1222 vaccination. CDR3: CASSSKWNTEAFF. The CDR3 DNA reads TGTGCCAGCAGCTCAAAATGGAACACTGAAGCTTTCTTT.